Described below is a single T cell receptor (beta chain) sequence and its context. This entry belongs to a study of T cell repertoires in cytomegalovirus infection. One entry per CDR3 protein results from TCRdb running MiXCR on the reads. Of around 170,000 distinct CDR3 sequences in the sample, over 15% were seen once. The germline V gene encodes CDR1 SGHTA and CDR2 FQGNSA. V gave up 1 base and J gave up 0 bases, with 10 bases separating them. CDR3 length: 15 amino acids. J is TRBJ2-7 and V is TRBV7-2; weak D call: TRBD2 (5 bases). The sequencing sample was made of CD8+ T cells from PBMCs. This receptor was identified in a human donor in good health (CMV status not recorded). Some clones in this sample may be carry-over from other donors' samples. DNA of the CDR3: TGTGCCAGCAGCTTAGTAGCGCAATCCTCCTACGAGCAGTACTTC. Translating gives CASSLVAQSSYEQYF. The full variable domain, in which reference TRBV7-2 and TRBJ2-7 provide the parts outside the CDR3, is GAGVSQSPSNKVTEKGKDVELRCDPISGHTALYWYRQSLGQGLEFLIYFQGNSAPDKSGLPSDRFSAERTGGSVSTLTIQRTQQEDSAVYLCASSLVAQSSYEQYFGPGTRLTVT.